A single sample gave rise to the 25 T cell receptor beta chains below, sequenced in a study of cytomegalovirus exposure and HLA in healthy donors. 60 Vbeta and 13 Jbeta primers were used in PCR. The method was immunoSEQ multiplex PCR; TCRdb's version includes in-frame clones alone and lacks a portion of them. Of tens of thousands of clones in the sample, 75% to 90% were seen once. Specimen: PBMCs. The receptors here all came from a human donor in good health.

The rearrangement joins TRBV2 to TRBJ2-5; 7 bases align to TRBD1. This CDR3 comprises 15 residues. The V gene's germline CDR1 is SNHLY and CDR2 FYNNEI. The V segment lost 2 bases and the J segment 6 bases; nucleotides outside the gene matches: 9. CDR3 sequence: CASSEQGRGPKTQYF. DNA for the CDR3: TGTGCCAGCAGTGAACAGGGAAGGGGGCCGAAGACCCAGTACTTC.

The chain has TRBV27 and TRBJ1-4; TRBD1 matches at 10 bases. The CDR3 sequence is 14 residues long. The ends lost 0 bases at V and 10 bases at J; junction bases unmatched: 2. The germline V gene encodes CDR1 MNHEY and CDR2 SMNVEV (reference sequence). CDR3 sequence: CASSLSDRGAKLFF. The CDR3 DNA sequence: TGTGCCAGCAGTTTATCGGACAGGGGGGCAAAACTGTTTTTT.

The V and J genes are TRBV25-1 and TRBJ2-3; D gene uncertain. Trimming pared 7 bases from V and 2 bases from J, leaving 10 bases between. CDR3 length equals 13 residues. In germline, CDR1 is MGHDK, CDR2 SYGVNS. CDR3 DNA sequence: TGTGCCAGCACCGCAGAGGACACAGATACGCAGTATTTT. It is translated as CASTAEDTDTQYF.

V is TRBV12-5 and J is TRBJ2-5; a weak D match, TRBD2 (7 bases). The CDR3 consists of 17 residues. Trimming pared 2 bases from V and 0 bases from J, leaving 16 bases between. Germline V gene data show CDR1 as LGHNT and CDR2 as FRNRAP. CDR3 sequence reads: CASGLLVGGANQETQYF. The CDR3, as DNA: TGTGCTAGTGGTTTGCTAGTAGGGGGGGCCAACCAAGAGACCCAGTACTTC.

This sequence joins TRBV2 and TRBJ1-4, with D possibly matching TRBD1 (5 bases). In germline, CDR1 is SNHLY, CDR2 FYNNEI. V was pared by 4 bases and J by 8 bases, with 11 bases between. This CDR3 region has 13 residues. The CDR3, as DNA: TGTGCCAGCAGTGGGGGGGGGAGCGAAAAACTGTTTTTT. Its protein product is CASSGGGSEKLFF.

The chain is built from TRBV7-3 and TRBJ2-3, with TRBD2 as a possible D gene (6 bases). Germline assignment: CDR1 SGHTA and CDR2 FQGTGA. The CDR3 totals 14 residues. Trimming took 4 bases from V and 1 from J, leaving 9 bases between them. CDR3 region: CASSSGLGTDTQYF. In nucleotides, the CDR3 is TGTGCCAGCAGCTCGGGACTGGGCACAGATACGCAGTATTTT. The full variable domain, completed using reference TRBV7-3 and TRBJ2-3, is GAGVSQTPSNKVTEKGKYVELRCDPISGHTALYWYRQSLGQGPEFLIYFQGTGAADDSGLPNDRFFAVRPEGSVSTLKIQRTERGDSAVYLCASSSGLGTDTQYFGPGTRLTVL.

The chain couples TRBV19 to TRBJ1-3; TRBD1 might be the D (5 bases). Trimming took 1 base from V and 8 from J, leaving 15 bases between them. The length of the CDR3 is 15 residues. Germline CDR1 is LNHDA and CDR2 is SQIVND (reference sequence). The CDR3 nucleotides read TGTGCCAGTAGTATAGTTAACCTTCAAGGGGACACCATATATTTT. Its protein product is CASSIVNLQGDTIYF.

CDR3: CASSPGTGYNEQFF. In DNA form, the CDR3 reads TGTGCCAGCAGCCCCGGGACAGGGTATAATGAGCAGTTCTTC. The chain employs TRBV2 and TRBJ2-1; 9 bases agree with TRBD1. Germline V gene data show CDR1 as SNHLY and CDR2 as FYNNEI. V lost 6 bases to trimming and J lost 7 bases; unmatched junction nucleotides: 7. This CDR3 spans 14 amino acids. The whole variable domain, remainder taken from reference TRBV2 and TRBJ2-1, is EPEVTQTPSHQVTQMGQEVILRCVPISNHLYFYWYRQILGQKVEFLVSFYNNEISEKSEIFDDQFSVERPDGSNFTLKIRSTKLEDSAMYFCASSPGTGYNEQFFGPGTRLTVL.

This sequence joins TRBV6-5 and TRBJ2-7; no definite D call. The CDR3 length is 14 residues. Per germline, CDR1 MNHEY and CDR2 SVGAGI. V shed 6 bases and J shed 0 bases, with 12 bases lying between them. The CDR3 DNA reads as TGTGCCAGCAGCCTACTACAATCCTCCTACGAGCAGTACTTC. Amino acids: CASSLLQSSYEQYF.

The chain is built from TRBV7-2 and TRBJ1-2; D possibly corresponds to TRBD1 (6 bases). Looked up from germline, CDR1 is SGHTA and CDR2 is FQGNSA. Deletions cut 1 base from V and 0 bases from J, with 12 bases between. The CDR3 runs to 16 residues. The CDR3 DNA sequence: TGTGCCAGCAGCTTAGACGCAGGGGAAGCTAACTATGGCTACACCTTC. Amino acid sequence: CASSLDAGEANYGYTF.

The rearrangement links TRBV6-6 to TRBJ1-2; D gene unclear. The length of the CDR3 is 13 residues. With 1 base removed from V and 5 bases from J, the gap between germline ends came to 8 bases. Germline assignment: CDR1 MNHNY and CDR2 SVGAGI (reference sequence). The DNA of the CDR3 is TGTGCCAGCAGTTACTTGGCAGATTATGGCTACACCTTC. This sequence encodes CASSYLADYGYTF.

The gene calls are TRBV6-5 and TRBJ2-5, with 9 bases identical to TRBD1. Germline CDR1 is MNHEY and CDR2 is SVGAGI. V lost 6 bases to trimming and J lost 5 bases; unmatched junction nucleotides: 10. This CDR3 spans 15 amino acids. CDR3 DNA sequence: TGTGCCAGCAGGATTAATACAGGGACAGGGGAGACCCAGTACTTC. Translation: CASRINTGTGETQYF.

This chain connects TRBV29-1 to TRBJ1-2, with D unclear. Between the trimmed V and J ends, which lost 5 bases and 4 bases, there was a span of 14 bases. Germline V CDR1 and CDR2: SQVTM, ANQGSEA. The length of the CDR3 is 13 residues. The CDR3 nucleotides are TGCAGCGTTCCTAAGACTGAAGTCTATGGCTACACCTTC. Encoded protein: CSVPKTEVYGYTF.

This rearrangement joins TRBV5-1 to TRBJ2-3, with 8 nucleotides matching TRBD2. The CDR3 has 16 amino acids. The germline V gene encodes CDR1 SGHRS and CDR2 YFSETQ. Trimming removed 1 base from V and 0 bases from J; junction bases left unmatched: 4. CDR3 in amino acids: CASSLFERGSTDTQYF. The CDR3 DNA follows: TGCGCCAGCAGCTTGTTCGAGCGGGGGAGCACAGATACGCAGTATTTT.

The CDR3 here is CASTRGRLGYEQYF. The CDR3 bases are TGTGCCAGCACCAGGGGGAGACTAGGCTACGAGCAGTACTTC. V usage is TRBV7-2 and J usage is TRBJ2-7, with a tentative D call TRBD1 (7 bases). Trimming removed 7 bases from V and 3 bases from J, with 16 bases in between. The CDR3 covers 14 residues. The germline V gene has CDR1 SGHTA and CDR2 FQGNSA.

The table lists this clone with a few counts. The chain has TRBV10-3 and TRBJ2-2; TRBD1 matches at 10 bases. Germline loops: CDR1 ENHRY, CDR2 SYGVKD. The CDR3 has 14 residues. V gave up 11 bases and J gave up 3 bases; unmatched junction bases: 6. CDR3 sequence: CAAQDRGDTGELFF. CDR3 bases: TGTGCCGCCCAGGACAGGGGGGACACCGGGGAGCTGTTTTTT.

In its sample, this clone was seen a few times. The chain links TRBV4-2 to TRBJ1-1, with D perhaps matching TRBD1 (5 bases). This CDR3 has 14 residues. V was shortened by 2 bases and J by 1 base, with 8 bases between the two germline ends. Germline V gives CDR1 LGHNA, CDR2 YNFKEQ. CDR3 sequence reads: CASSQPDRNTEAFF. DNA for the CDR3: TGTGCCAGCAGCCAACCAGACAGGAACACTGAAGCTTTCTTT.

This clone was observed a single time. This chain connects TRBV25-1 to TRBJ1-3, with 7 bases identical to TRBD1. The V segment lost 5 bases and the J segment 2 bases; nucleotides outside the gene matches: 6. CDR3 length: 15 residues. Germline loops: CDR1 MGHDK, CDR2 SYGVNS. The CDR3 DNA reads TGTGCCAGCAGTTCGGCAGGGGGGCCTGGAAACACCATATATTTT. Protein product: CASSSAGGPGNTIYF.

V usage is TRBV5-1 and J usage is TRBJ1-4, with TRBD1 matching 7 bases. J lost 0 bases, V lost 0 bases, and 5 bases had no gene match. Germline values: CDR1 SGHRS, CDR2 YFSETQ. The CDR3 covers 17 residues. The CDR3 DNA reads TGCGCCAGCAGCTTGGGGGACAGAGGTGCAACTAATGAAAAACTGTTTTTT. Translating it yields CASSLGDRGATNEKLFF.

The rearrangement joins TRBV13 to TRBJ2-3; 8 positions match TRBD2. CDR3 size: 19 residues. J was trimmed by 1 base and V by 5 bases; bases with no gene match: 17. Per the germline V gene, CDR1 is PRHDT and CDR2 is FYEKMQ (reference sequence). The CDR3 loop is CASSADPFAGGGGTDTQYF. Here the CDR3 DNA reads TGTGCCAGCAGCGCCGACCCTTTTGCGGGGGGAGGTGGCACAGATACGCAGTATTTT.

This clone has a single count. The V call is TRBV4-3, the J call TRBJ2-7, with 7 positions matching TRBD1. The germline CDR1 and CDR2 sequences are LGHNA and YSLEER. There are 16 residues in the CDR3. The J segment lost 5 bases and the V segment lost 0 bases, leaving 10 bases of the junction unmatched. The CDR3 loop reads CASSQDKDRVPNEQYF. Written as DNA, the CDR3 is TGCGCCAGCAGCCAAGATAAAGACAGGGTTCCCAACGAGCAGTACTTC.

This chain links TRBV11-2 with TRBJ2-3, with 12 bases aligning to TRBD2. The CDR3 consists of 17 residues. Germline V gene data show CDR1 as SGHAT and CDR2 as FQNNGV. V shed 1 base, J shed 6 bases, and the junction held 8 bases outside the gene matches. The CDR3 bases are TGTGCCAGCAGCTTAGGGCTAGCGGGGGGGCGAGAGGATACGCAGTATTTT. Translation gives CASSLGLAGGREDTQYF.

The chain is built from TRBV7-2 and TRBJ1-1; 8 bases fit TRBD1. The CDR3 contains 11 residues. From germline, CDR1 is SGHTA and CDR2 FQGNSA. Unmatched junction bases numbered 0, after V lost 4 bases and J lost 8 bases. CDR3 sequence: CASSWDREAFF. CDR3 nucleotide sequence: TGTGCCAGCAGCTGGGACAGGGAAGCTTTCTTT.

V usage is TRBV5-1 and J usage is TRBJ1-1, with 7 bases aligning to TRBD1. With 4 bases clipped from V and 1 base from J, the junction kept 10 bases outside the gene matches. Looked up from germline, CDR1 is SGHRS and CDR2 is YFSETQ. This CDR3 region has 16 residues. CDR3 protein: CASSPSTGRQNTEAFF. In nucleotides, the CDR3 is TGCGCCAGCAGCCCGTCGACAGGGAGGCAGAACACTGAAGCTTTCTTT. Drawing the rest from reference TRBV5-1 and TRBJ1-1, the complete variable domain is KAGVTQTPRYLIKTRGQQVTLSCSPISGHRSVSWYQQTPGQGLQFLFEYFSETQRNKGNFPGRFSGRQFSNSRSEMNVSTLELGDSALYLCASSPSTGRQNTEAFFGQGTRLTVV.

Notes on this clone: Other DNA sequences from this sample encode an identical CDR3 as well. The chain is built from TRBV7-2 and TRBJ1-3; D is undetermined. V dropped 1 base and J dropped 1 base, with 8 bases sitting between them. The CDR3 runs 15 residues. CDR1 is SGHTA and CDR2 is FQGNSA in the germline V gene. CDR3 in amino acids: CASSLGGGSGNTIYF. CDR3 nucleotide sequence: TGTGCCAGCAGCTTAGGCGGCGGGTCTGGAAACACCATATATTTT.